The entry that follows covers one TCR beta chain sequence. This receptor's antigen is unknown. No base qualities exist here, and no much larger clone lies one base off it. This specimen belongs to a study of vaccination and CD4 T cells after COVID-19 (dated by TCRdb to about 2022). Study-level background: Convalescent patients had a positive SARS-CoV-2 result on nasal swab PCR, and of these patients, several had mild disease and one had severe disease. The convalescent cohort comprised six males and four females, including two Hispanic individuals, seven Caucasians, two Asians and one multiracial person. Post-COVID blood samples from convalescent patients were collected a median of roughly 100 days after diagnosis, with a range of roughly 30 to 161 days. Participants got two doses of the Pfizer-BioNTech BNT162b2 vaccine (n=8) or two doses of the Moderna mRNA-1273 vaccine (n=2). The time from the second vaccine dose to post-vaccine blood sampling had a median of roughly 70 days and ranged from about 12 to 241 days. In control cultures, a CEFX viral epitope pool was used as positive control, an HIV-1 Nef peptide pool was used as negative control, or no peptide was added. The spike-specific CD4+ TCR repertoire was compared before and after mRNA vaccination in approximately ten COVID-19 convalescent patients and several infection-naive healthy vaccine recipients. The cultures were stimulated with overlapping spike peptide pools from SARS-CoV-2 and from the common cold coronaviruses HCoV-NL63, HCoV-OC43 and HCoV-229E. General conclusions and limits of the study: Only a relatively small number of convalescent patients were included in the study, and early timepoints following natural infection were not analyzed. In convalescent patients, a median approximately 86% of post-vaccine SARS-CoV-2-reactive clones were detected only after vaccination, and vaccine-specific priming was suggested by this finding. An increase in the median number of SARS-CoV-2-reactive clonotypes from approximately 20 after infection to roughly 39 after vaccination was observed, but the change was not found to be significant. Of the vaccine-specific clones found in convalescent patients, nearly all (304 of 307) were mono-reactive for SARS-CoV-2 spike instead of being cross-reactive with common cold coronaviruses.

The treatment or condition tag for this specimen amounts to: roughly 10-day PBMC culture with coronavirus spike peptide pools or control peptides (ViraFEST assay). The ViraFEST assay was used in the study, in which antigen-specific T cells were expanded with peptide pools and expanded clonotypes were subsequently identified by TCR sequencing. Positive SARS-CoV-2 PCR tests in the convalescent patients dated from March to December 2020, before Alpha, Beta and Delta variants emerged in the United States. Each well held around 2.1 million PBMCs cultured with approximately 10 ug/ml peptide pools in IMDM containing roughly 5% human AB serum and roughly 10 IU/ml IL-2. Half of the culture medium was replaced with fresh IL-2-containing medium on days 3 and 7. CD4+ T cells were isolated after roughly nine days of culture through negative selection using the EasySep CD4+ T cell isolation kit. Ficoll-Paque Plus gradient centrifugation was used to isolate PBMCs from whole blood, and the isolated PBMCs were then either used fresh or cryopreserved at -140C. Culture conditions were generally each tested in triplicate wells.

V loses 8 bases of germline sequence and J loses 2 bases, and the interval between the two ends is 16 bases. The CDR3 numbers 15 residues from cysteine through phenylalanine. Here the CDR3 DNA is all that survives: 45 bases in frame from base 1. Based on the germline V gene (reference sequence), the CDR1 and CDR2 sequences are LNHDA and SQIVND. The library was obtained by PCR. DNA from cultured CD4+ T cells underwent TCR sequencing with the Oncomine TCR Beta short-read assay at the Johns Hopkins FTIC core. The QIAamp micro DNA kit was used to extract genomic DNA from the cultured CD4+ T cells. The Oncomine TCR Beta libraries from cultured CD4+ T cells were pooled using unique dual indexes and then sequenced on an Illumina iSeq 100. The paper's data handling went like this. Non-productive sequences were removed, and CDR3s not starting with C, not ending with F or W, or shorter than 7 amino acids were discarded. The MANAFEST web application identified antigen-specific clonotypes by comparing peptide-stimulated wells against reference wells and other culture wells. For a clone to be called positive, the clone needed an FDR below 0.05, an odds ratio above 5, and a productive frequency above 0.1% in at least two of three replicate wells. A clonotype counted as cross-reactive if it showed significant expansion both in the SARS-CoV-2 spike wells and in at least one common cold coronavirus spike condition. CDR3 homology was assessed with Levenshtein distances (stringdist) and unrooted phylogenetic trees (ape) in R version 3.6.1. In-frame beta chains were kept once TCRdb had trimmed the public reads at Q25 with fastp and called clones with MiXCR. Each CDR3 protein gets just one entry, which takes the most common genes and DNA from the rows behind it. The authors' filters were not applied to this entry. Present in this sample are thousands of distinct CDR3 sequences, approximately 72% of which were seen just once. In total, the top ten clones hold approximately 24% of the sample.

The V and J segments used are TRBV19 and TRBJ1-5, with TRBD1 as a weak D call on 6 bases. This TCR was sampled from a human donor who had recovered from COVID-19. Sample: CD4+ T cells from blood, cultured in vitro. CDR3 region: CASHARGDGNQPQHF. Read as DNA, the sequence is TGTGCCAGTCACGCTAGGGGGGACGGCAATCAGCCCCAGCATTTT. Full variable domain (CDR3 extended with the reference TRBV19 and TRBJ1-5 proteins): DGGITQSPKYLFRKEGQNVTLSCEQNLNHDAMYWYRQDPGQGLRLIYYSQIVNDFQKGDIAEGYSVSREKKESFPLTVTSAQKNPTAFYLCASHARGDGNQPQHFGDGTRLSIL.